Listed here are 21 T cell receptor beta chains from one sample, sequenced in a study of cytomegalovirus exposure and HLA in healthy donors. Here immunoSEQ multiplex PCR was the method, and the copy in TCRdb shows in-frame clones only, minus some. Of 110,000 to 150,000 clones detected, more than 85% appear once; the ten largest clones hold about 0.75%. The sequenced sample consisted of PBMCs. These receptors were collected from a man between 18 and 29 years old in good health and CMV-seronegative.

The CDR3 DNA follows: TGCGCCAGCAGCTTGGCCGATCTAGCGACGCCCTACGAGCAGTACTTC. Protein: CASSLADLATPYEQYF. V is TRBV5-1 and J is TRBJ2-7; maybe TRBD2 (6 bases). CDR1 is SGHRS, CDR2 YFSETQ, per germline. V was clipped by 0 bases and J by 2 bases, with 15 bases between them. The CDR3 is made up of 16 amino acids.

The V and J genes are TRBV7-9 and TRBJ2-3, with D possibly being TRBD2 (5 bases). The CDR3 spans 19 residues. V was cut by 6 bases and J by 2 bases, with 27 bases left in between. Looked up from germline, CDR1 is SEHNR and CDR2 is FQNEAQ (reference sequence). The CDR3 spells CASRKRTQFGQDFTDTQYF. CDR3 in DNA: TGTGCCAGCAGGAAGCGGACCCAATTTGGGCAGGACTTCACAGATACGCAGTATTTT. Drawing the rest from reference TRBV7-9 and TRBJ2-3, the complete variable domain is DTGVSQNPRHKITKRGQNVTFRCDPISEHNRLYWYRQTLGQGPEFLTYFQNEAQLEKSRLLSDRFSAERPKGSFSTLEIQRTEQGDSAMYLCASRKRTQFGQDFTDTQYFGPGTRLTVL.

V is TRBV28 and J is TRBJ1-5; D unresolved. Per germline, CDR1 MDHEN and CDR2 SYDVKM. This CDR3 has 14 residues. Between the trimmed V and J ends, which lost 6 bases and 6 bases, there was a span of 15 bases. For the CDR3, the DNA is TGTGCCAGCAGCCCCCGGGATTTGGGTCAGCCCCAGCATTTT. Translated: CASSPRDLGQPQHF.

This chain joins TRBV19 and TRBJ2-2, with TRBD1 matching 9 bases. This CDR3 spans 14 amino acids. Germline V CDR1 and CDR2: LNHDA, SQIVND (reference sequence). V shed 6 bases, J shed 7 bases, and the junction held 6 bases outside the gene matches. The chain's CDR3 is CASRPGQGLGELFF. For the CDR3, the DNA is TGTGCCAGTAGGCCGGGACAGGGCCTCGGGGAGCTGTTTTTT. The variable domain in full, completed from reference TRBV19 and TRBJ2-2, reads DGGITQSPKYLFRKEGQNVTLSCEQNLNHDAMYWYRQDPGQGLRLIYYSQIVNDFQKGDIAEGYSVSREKKESFPLTVTSAQKNPTAFYLCASRPGQGLGELFFGEGSRLTVL.

The rearrangement links TRBV5-8 to TRBJ1-5; the D gene is possibly TRBD1 (5 bases). This CDR3 has 16 residues. Germline CDR1 reads SGHTS; CDR2 reads YDEGEE. Trimming left V 0 bases short and J 4 bases short, with 14 bases between. The CDR3 nucleotides are TGTGCCAGCAGCTTGGAGGCAGGGATCCTTAATCAGCCCCAGCATTTT. It codes for CASSLEAGILNQPQHF. The whole variable domain, remainder taken from reference TRBV5-8 and TRBJ1-5, is EAGVTQSPTHLIKTRGQQATLRCSPISGHTSVYWYQQALGLGLQFLLWYDEGEERNRGNFPPRFSGRQFPNYSSELNVNALELEDSALYLCASSLEAGILNQPQHFGDGTRLSIL.

The V call is TRBV21-1, the J call TRBJ1-2. TRBV21-1 is a pseudogene. The CDR3 is 15 residues long. This CDR3 reads CASRLAGRDNYGYTF. CDR3 coding DNA: TGTGCCAGCCGACTCGCAGGCCGGGATAACTATGGCTACACCTTC.

This clone appeared once. The CDR3 nucleotides read TGTGCCAGCTCACTACTTCGGGGGAGGTACCAAGAGACCCAGTACTTC. Protein: CASSLLRGRYQETQYF. The chain carries TRBV18 and TRBJ2-5, with a tentative D call TRBD2 (6 bases). V lost 4 bases, J lost 0 bases, and 15 bases lay in between. The CDR3 is 16 amino acids. Germline CDR1 reads KGHSH; CDR2 reads LQKENI.

V is TRBV5-1 and J is TRBJ2-4; TRBD1 is a possible D gene (7 bases). The germline V and J ends were trimmed by 3 bases and 3 bases, with 13 bases remaining between them. The length of the CDR3 is 15 residues. The germline V gene has CDR1 SGHRS and CDR2 YFSETQ. In nucleotides, the CDR3 is TGCGCCAGCAGCTGGGGGGACAGTGACAAAAACATTCAGTACTTC. Protein: CASSWGDSDKNIQYF.

Here the CDR3 reads CASSMRGVSTDTQYF. The CDR3 nucleotides are TGTGCCAGTAGTATGCGGGGGGTTAGCACAGATACGCAGTATTTT. The genes are TRBV19 and TRBJ2-3, with 8 bases that match TRBD2. The CDR3 runs 15 residues. The trim removed 3 bases at V and 0 bases at J, leaving 2 bases unmatched. CDR1 and CDR2 (germline): LNHDA, SQIVND (reference sequence).

This chain joins TRBV7-9 and TRBJ2-3, with 9 bases that match TRBD2. Looked up from germline, CDR1 is SEHNR and CDR2 is FQNEAQ (reference sequence). Losses at the gene ends were 11 bases for V and 2 bases for J; bases not matched to a gene: 23. The CDR3 totals 19 residues. CDR3 sequence: CAQTSKGLDGGRATDTQYF. CDR3 coding DNA: TGTGCCCAAACTTCAAAAGGTCTAGATGGCGGGAGGGCCACAGATACGCAGTATTTT.

J is TRBJ1-5 and V is TRBV18; tentative D call: TRBD1 (6 bases). The V gene's germline CDR1 is KGHSH and CDR2 LQKENI. The germline V and J ends were trimmed by 4 bases and 3 bases, with 10 bases remaining between them. CDR3 length: 14 amino acids. The CDR3 nucleotides read TGTGCCAGCTCACAAGGGACAAACAATCAGCCCCAGCATTTT. Translating gives CASSQGTNNQPQHF.

The chain recombines TRBV19 with TRBJ1-1; tentatively, D is TRBD1 (5 bases). CDR1 and CDR2 from the germline V gene are LNHDA and SQIVND (reference sequence). The CDR3 is 16 residues long. Trimming pared 5 bases from V and 1 base from J, leaving 17 bases between. Here the CDR3 reads CASSPFRVLENTEAFF. The CDR3 DNA reads as TGTGCCAGTAGTCCTTTCAGGGTTTTGGAGAACACTGAAGCTTTCTTT.

This clone turned up a few times. The chain uses TRBV10-3 and TRBJ1-6, with TRBD1 matching over 11 bases. The CDR3 runs 16 residues. J was trimmed by 7 bases and V by 3 bases; bases with no gene match: 5. The V gene's germline CDR1 is ENHRY and CDR2 SYGVKD. The CDR3 region is CAISDRTGGLNSPLHF. The CDR3 region has the DNA TGTGCCATCAGTGATCGGACAGGGGGCCTGAATTCACCCCTCCACTTT.

The J gene is TRBJ1-6, the V gene TRBV6-1; D perhaps matches TRBD1 (5 bases). Germline loops: CDR1 MNHNS, CDR2 SASEGT. V lost 4 bases, J lost 2 bases, and 15 bases lay in between. This CDR3 comprises 17 residues. DNA for the CDR3: TGTGCCAGCAGTGGGTCAGGGTCTACGACCTATAATTCACCCCTCCACTTT. Protein sequence: CASSGSGSTTYNSPLHF.

The chain links TRBV11-3 to TRBJ2-2, with D possibly matching TRBD1 (6 bases). The CDR3 is 15 residues long. Germline V gene sequence: CDR1 SGHNT, CDR2 YENEEA. V was cut by 5 bases and J by 2 bases, with 12 bases left in between. CDR3: CASSLLDSNTGELFF. Written as DNA, the CDR3 is TGTGCCAGCAGCCTTTTGGACAGTAACACCGGGGAGCTGTTTTTT.

V gene TRBV2 combines with J gene TRBJ2-5; the match to TRBD2 covers 9 bases. Trimming took 3 bases from V and 3 from J; bases not matched to a gene: 5. The CDR3 covers 15 residues. Germline assignment: CDR1 SNHLY and CDR2 FYNNEI. CDR3 nucleotides: TGTGCCAGCAGTGATATCCTAGCGGGAAAAGAGACCCAGTACTTC. Translating it yields CASSDILAGKETQYF.

The chain carries TRBV18 and TRBJ1-5; TRBD1 matches 7 bases. The length of the CDR3 is 14 residues. Germline lookup yields CDR1 KGHSH and CDR2 LQKENI. The trim removed 4 bases at V and 5 bases at J, leaving 5 bases unmatched. Here the CDR3 reads CASSLTQGDQPQHF. The CDR3 DNA reads TGTGCCAGCTCACTCACTCAGGGGGATCAGCCCCAGCATTTT.

This rearrangement joins TRBV9 to TRBJ2-7, with TRBD1 matching over 7 bases. The length of the CDR3 is 16 residues. Germline loops: CDR1 SGDLS, CDR2 YYNGEE. J was trimmed by 4 bases and V by 3 bases; bases with no gene match: 13. CDR3 loop: CASSASDREPYYEQYF. CDR3 DNA sequence: TGTGCCAGCAGCGCTTCAGACAGGGAGCCCTATTACGAGCAGTACTTC.

The count of this clone is one. This sequence joins TRBV11-2 and TRBJ1-1; D is possibly TRBD1 (6 bases). Germline V CDR1 and CDR2: SGHAT, FQNNGV. The CDR3 runs 15 residues. The V end lost 5 bases, the J end lost 1 base, and 14 bases lay between the germline ends. Here the CDR3 DNA reads TGTGCCAGCAGCGCCGGACAGTTCCGGAACACTGAAGCTTTCTTT. Translating gives CASSAGQFRNTEAFF.

The chain links TRBV6-1 to TRBJ2-3; the D is unclear. This CDR3 has 14 amino acids. V lost 4 bases to trimming and J lost 5 bases, with 13 bases between them. CDR1 is MNHNS, CDR2 SASEGT, per germline. The CDR3: CASSAVLPGDTQYF. Here the CDR3 DNA reads TGTGCCAGCAGTGCGGTCCTCCCGGGAGATACGCAGTATTTT.

The chain combines TRBV21-1 with TRBJ2-2; the D call TRBD2 from the table was never checked on the DNA. TRBV21-1 is a pseudogene. CDR3 length: 16 residues. In DNA form, the CDR3 reads TGTGCCAGCAGCAAATTCGCGGGTGGAGTCGCCGGGGAGCTGTTTTTT. Residues: CASSKFAGGVAGELFF.